This TCR beta chain was found in a study of blood T cell repertoires in COVID-19. Methods used by the authors: By means of reference gene primer amplification, nucleated cell counts were estimated. Clones were read by immunoSEQ multiplex PCR, and TCRdb kept only the in-frame ones, dropping some. D and trimming come from the DNA, and the V and J calls and clone size come from that table. Of about 180,000 clones listed, roughly 81% are singletons. The CDR3 contains 15 residues. V was trimmed by 3 bases and J by 3 bases, leaving 13 bases between them. Germline V lookup: CDR1 LNHDA, CDR2 SQIVND (reference sequence).

The sequencing input was peripheral blood. The V and J genes are TRBV19 and TRBJ2-3; weak D call: TRBD1 (5 bases). The TCR sequence derives from a woman aged 80 or older with COVID-19, enrolled during active disease. Here the CDR3 reads CASSMGQGQTDTQYF. Here the CDR3 DNA reads TGTGCCAGTAGTATGGGTCAGGGCCAGACAGATACGCAGTATTTT.